Sequencing of this T cell receptor beta chain was carried out in a study of cytomegalovirus exposure and HLA in healthy donors. Study details: The study's early data release held roughly 90 million unique TCRs from HLA-typed donors.

Findings and caveats of the study: Analysis performed later showed TCR beta chains linked to HLA being more clonally expanded than equally common others. The sole available immune exposure information was CMV serostatus.

This CDR3 has 16 amino acids. In germline, CDR1 is SGHTA, CDR2 FQGNSA. V trimming: 1 base; J trimming: 6 bases; junction bases outside the gene matches: 9. Concerning this clone: Antigen: not known.

In the PCR, 60 Vbeta and 13 Jbeta primers were used. TCRdb's copy holds only in-frame clones and misses some; the assay was immunoSEQ multiplex PCR. This repertoire includes tens of thousands of clones. What was sequenced was PBMCs. The chain joins TRBV7-2 to TRBJ2-7; TRBD2 agrees at 10 bases. The sequence was collected from a man aged 18 to 30 in good health and CMV-seropositive. Here the CDR3 reads CASSLGPLAGAGEQYF. CDR3 sequence (DNA): TGTGCCAGCAGCTTAGGGCCCCTAGCGGGAGCGGGCGAGCAGTACTTC.